This T cell receptor beta chain was captured in a study of blood T cell repertoires in COVID-19. Some clones are missing from TCRdb's copy, which holds only in-frame ones; the method was immunoSEQ multiplex PCR. This sample has around 200,000 clones, with around 86% found just once. V lost 4 bases and J 3 bases, leaving 10 bases between the germline ends. This CDR3 has 13 residues. Germline CDR1 is MNHEY and CDR2 is SVGEGT. The chain recombines TRBV6-2 or TRBV6-3 with TRBJ2-7; D is unclear. The sequenced material came from PBMCs or T cells enriched from blood (not recorded which). The clonotype was recovered from a woman aged 40 to 50 with acute COVID-19. CDR3 sequence: CASSWADLYEQYF. For the CDR3, the DNA is TGTGCCAGCAGTTGGGCAGACCTCTACGAGCAGTACTTC.